A single sample gave rise to the 32 T cell receptor beta chains below, sequenced in a study of blood T cell repertoires in COVID-19. The assay was immunoSEQ multiplex PCR, and TCRdb's table has in-frame clones only and misses some. The data contain approximately 440,000 clones, around 88% of them singletons. The material sequenced was peripheral blood. The origin of the receptors is a woman in her fifties or sixties with COVID-19, enrolled during active disease.

J is TRBJ1-6 and V is TRBV4-1; TRBD1 is a possible D gene (5 bases). Germline-derived CDR1 and CDR2 are MGHRA and YSYEKL. The CDR3 loop spans 15 amino acids. The V and J ends lost 4 bases and 9 bases respectively, with 16 bases between them. CDR3 region: CASSLAAGQGSPLHF. The CDR3 nucleotides read TGCGCCAGCAGCCTGGCGGCAGGGCAGGGTTCACCCCTCCACTTT.

This chain joins TRBV7-9 and TRBJ2-7, with 9 nucleotides matching TRBD2. The CDR3 is 14 residues long. Germline assignment: CDR1 SEHNR and CDR2 FQNEAQ (reference sequence). Trimming at V came to 5 bases and at J to 2 bases, leaving 4 bases not matched to a gene. The CDR3 DNA reads as TGTGCCAGCAGCGCTAGCGGGACCACCTACGAGCAGTACTTC. This gives the protein CASSASGTTYEQYF.

This clone turned up a few times. The chain joins TRBV3-1 (or the pseudogene TRBV3-2) to TRBJ2-2; TRBD2 matches at 11 bases. V gave up 6 bases and J gave up 7 bases; unmatched junction bases: 10. Germline CDR1 and CDR2: LGHDT and YNNKEL (reference sequence). This CDR3 is 16 amino acids long. CDR3 protein: CASRLLAGGHDGELFF. CDR3 coding DNA: TGTGCCAGCAGGTTATTAGCGGGGGGGCACGACGGGGAGCTGTTTTTT.

The chain carries TRBV7-3 and TRBJ2-3; weak D call: TRBD2 (5 bases). Trimming removed 1 base at V and 6 bases at J, with 11 bases between. Germline CDR1 is SGHTA and CDR2 is FQGTGA. The CDR3 consists of 14 residues. The CDR3: CASSLNGVLDTQYF. CDR3 in DNA: TGTGCCAGCAGCTTAAACGGGGTCCTCGATACGCAGTATTTT.

In DNA, the CDR3 is TGTGCCAGCAGTGAGAACCCAGGGACCTATAATTCACCCCTCCACTTT. This translates into CASSENPGTYNSPLHF. This chain joins TRBV6-1 and TRBJ1-6, with D perhaps matching TRBD1 (5 bases). The CDR3 sequence is 16 residues long. Trimming stripped 3 bases from V and 2 bases from J, with 11 bases between. Per germline, CDR1 MNHNS and CDR2 SASEGT.

The V call is TRBV24-1, the J call TRBJ2-2; 9 nucleotides line up with TRBD2. Germline loops: CDR1 KGHDR, CDR2 SFDVKD. The CDR3 totals 15 residues. V was pared by 12 bases and J by 5 bases, with 12 bases of the junction left unmatched. The CDR3 loop reads CASSPALAGTGELFF. The CDR3 nucleotides read TGTGCCTCGTCCCCCGCCCTAGCGGGGACCGGGGAGCTGTTTTTT.

This clone was seen a handful of times. The V and J genes are TRBV7-9 and TRBJ1-1, with D perhaps matching TRBD1 (6 bases). Per the germline V gene, CDR1 is SEHNR and CDR2 is FQNEAQ (reference sequence). Trimming left V 1 base short and J 11 bases short, with 20 bases between. The CDR3 covers 15 residues. The CDR3 nucleotides read TGTGCCAGCAGCTTAGACTCGGGGGGCCCACGAAAGGCTTTCTTT. It encodes CASSLDSGGPRKAFF.

This chain uses TRBV4-2 with TRBJ1-1; D ambiguous. CDR1 is LGHNA, CDR2 YNFKEQ, per germline. This CDR3 contains 14 residues. V lost 0 bases and J 2 bases, leaving 7 bases between the germline ends. The CDR3 bases are TGTGCCAGCAGCCAAGATCCACTTAACACTGAAGCTTTCTTT. As protein: CASSQDPLNTEAFF.

The J gene is TRBJ1-2, the V gene TRBV11-2; perhaps TRBD1 as D (6 bases). The V and J ends lost 3 bases and 8 bases respectively, with 13 bases between them. Germline-derived CDR1 and CDR2 are SGHAT and FQNNGV. This CDR3 is built from 13 residues. The CDR3 reads CASSFSGASGYTF. CDR3 DNA: TGTGCCAGCAGCTTTTCAGGGGCCTCCGGCTACACCTTC.

The chain links TRBV28 to TRBJ2-2; TRBD1 might be the D (6 bases). The CDR3 is 12 amino acids. From germline, CDR1 is MDHEN and CDR2 SYDVKM. Trimming removed 5 bases at V and 5 bases at J, with 6 bases between. CDR3 nucleotide sequence: TGTGCCAGCAGTACAGGGACCGGGGAGCTGTTTTTT. As protein: CASSTGTGELFF.

This sequence joins TRBV19 and TRBJ1-2, with TRBD1 as a possible D gene (6 bases). The length of the CDR3 is 12 residues. CDR1 and CDR2 from the germline V gene are LNHDA and SQIVND (reference sequence). Trimming took 4 bases from V and 8 from J, leaving 11 bases between them. CDR3 loop: CASSRGPDGYTF. CDR3 sequence (DNA): TGTGCCAGTAGTAGGGGGCCGGACGGCTACACCTTC.

This chain links TRBV28 with TRBJ1-4; TRBD1 might be the D (6 bases). The ends were cut back, 2 bases at V and 7 bases at J, with 11 bases in the middle. From germline, CDR1 is MDHEN and CDR2 SYDVKM. This CDR3 comprises 14 residues. CDR3 region: CASSLGQPFEKLFF. CDR3 nucleotide sequence: TGTGCCAGCAGTTTAGGACAGCCATTTGAAAAACTGTTTTTT.

The chain recombines TRBV3-1 (or the pseudogene TRBV3-2) with TRBJ1-1, with D maybe TRBD1 (5 bases). The V and J ends lost 3 bases and 4 bases respectively, with 12 bases between them. The CDR3 totals 14 residues. CDR1 LGHDT and CDR2 YNNKEL come from the germline V gene (reference sequence). The CDR3 coding sequence is TGTGCCAGCAGCCAGCTAGGGGTGGTCACTGAAGCTTTCTTT. Translating it yields CASSQLGVVTEAFF.

The J gene is TRBJ1-2, the V gene TRBV5-4; D may be TRBD1 (6 bases). Deletions cut 4 bases from V and 7 bases from J, with 14 bases between. CDR1 and CDR2 from the germline V gene are SGHNT and YYREEE (reference sequence). The CDR3 spans 13 residues. The CDR3 reads CASSPVLGGGYTF. The CDR3 DNA follows: TGTGCCAGCAGCCCGGTTTTAGGGGGTGGCTACACCTTC.

This chain joins TRBV12-3 or TRBV12-4 and TRBJ1-6, with D possibly TRBD1 on 5 matching bases. There are 13 residues in the CDR3. V dropped 1 base and J dropped 14 bases, with 12 bases sitting between them. The CDR3 spells CASSLGRGQTLHF. CDR3 sequence (DNA): TGTGCCAGCAGTTTAGGAAGGGGTCAGACCCTCCACTTT.

Written as DNA, the CDR3 is TGTGCCAGCAGCCAGGGGGCAGGGGGGAGTGAGCAGTTCTTC. It is translated as CASSQGAGGSEQFF. The rearrangement links TRBV3-1 (or the pseudogene TRBV3-2) to TRBJ2-1; D might be TRBD1 (7 bases). The CDR3 runs to 14 residues. CDR1 and CDR2 (germline): LGHDT, YNNKEL (reference sequence). Trimming removed 3 bases at V and 9 bases at J, with 15 bases between.

This chain uses TRBV6-4 with TRBJ1-6; D remains unclear. The length of the CDR3 is 13 residues. With 6 bases removed from V and 10 bases from J, the gap between germline ends came to 13 bases. Germline CDR1 MRHNA, CDR2 SNTAGT. DNA of the CDR3: TGTGCCAGCAGGGAGACCTACGGGTCACCCCTCCACTTT. This encodes CASRETYGSPLHF.

CDR3 nucleotide sequence: TGTGCCAGCAGCAGGGGTTACGAGCAGTACTTC. Encoded protein: CASSRGYEQYF. The gene calls are TRBV27 and TRBJ2-7, with D tentatively TRBD1 (6 bases). V was cut by 6 bases and J by 4 bases, with 7 bases left in between. Germline CDR1 MNHEY, CDR2 SMNVEV (reference sequence). The CDR3 is made up of 11 amino acids.

The chain employs TRBV27 and TRBJ1-5; TRBD1 aligns across 7 bases. The CDR3 length is 14 residues. J was trimmed by 6 bases and V by 6 bases; bases with no gene match: 8. CDR1 is MNHEY, CDR2 SMNVEV, per germline (reference sequence). The CDR3 protein is CASRTLTGVQPQHF. The CDR3 coding sequence is TGTGCCAGCAGAACCTTAACAGGGGTTCAGCCCCAGCATTTT.

This sequence joins TRBV9 and TRBJ2-7; D perhaps matches TRBD1 (5 bases). CDR1 and CDR2 from the germline V gene are SGDLS and YYNGEE. The V gene lost 1 base and the J gene lost 5 bases, with 7 bases spanning the gap. This CDR3 contains 12 residues. The CDR3 is CASSVQGNEQYF. In DNA, the CDR3 is TGTGCCAGCAGCGTACAGGGAAACGAGCAGTACTTC.

The V and J genes are TRBV18 and TRBJ1-1; 7 bases are shared with TRBD1. This CDR3 has 14 residues. CDR1 and CDR2 (germline): KGHSH, LQKENI. With V trimmed by 6 bases and J by 0 bases, 4 bases remained unmatched. The CDR3 region is CASSWDSLNTEAFF. The CDR3 DNA reads TGTGCCAGCTCCTGGGACAGCCTGAACACTGAAGCTTTCTTT.

This clone has a single count. The genes are TRBV3-1 (or the pseudogene TRBV3-2) and TRBJ2-1, with TRBD2 as a possible D gene (5 bases). V was trimmed by 1 base and J by 7 bases, leaving 20 bases between them. Germline values: CDR1 LGHDT, CDR2 YNNKEL (reference sequence). The CDR3 has 17 residues. CDR3 bases: TGTGCCAGCAGCCAAGCTCTGTCTTCACGGACTGGGAATGAGCAGTTCTTC. Its protein product is CASSQALSSRTGNEQFF.

The chain carries TRBV19 and TRBJ2-5, with D possibly matching TRBD2 (6 bases). V was trimmed by 3 bases and J by 3 bases, leaving 11 bases between them. The CDR3 covers 14 residues. Per the germline V gene, CDR1 is LNHDA and CDR2 is SQIVND (reference sequence). The CDR3: CASSMEASEETQYF. The CDR3 coding sequence is TGTGCCAGTAGTATGGAGGCTAGCGAAGAGACCCAGTACTTC.

J is TRBJ1-2 and V is TRBV19; 7 bases fit TRBD1. CDR1 and CDR2 (germline): LNHDA, SQIVND (reference sequence). The CDR3 is 14 amino acids. The J segment lost 4 bases and the V segment lost 8 bases, leaving 10 bases of the junction unmatched. For the CDR3, the DNA is TGTGCCAGTCGTACAGGGGAAAGGGGCTATGGCTACACCTTC. Translation: CASRTGERGYGYTF.

This rearrangement joins TRBV9 to TRBJ2-2; D is possibly TRBD1 (5 bases). Trimming removed 4 bases at V and 6 bases at J, with 10 bases between. The CDR3 runs to 13 residues. CDR1 and CDR2 (germline): SGDLS, YYNGEE. This CDR3 is CASSPGAAGELFF. DNA of the CDR3: TGTGCCAGCAGCCCTGGGGCAGCCGGGGAGCTGTTTTTT.

The CDR3 loop reads CASSLGQGSPGANVLTF. CDR3 DNA: TGTGCCAGCAGCTTGGGACAGGGATCGCCTGGGGCCAACGTCCTGACTTTC. This rearrangement joins TRBV5-4 to TRBJ2-6, with 7 positions matching TRBD1. This CDR3 is built from 17 residues. Looked up from germline, CDR1 is SGHNT and CDR2 is YYREEE (reference sequence). The trim removed 0 bases at V and 2 bases at J, leaving 5 bases unmatched.

This chain uses TRBV19 with TRBJ1-2; D not certain. From germline, CDR1 is LNHDA and CDR2 SQIVND (reference sequence). This CDR3 has 12 residues. Trimming left V 2 bases short and J 5 bases short, with 6 bases between. CDR3 coding DNA: TGTGCCAGTAGTATATCCCGGTATGGCTACACCTTC. This translates into CASSISRYGYTF.

The V gene is TRBV5-1, the J gene TRBJ1-6; tentative D call: TRBD1 (5 bases). The length of the CDR3 is 14 residues. In germline, CDR1 is SGHRS, CDR2 YFSETQ. V was pared by 4 bases and J by 5 bases, with 10 bases between. The CDR3 DNA reads as TGCGCCAGCAGCCGACAGACGGATAATTCACCCCTCCACTTT. Encoded protein: CASSRQTDNSPLHF.

This sequence joins TRBV28 and TRBJ1-6; D is perhaps TRBD1 (5 bases). This CDR3 has 15 residues. Trimming took off 5 bases at V and 7 bases at J, with 15 bases between the two ends. Per the germline V gene, CDR1 is MDHEN and CDR2 is SYDVKM. CDR3 sequence: CASSRARGGNSPLHF. The DNA of the CDR3 is TGTGCCAGCAGTCGAGCTCGGGGGGGAAATTCACCCCTCCACTTT.

This chain uses TRBV6-5 with TRBJ2-2; 8 nucleotides align to TRBD1. The CDR3 has 13 amino acids. V shed 5 bases, J shed 9 bases, and the junction held 5 bases outside the gene matches. Germline V gene sequence: CDR1 MNHEY, CDR2 SVGAGI. DNA of the CDR3: TGTGCCAGCAGTCCAGACAGGGGATGGGAGCTGTTTTTT. It encodes CASSPDRGWELFF.

J is TRBJ1-2 and V is TRBV2; D uncertain. This CDR3 is built from 13 residues. In germline, CDR1 is SNHLY, CDR2 FYNNEI. The V end lost 1 base, the J end lost 4 bases, and 7 bases lay between the germline ends. CDR3: CASSEERAYGYTF. The CDR3 DNA reads as TGTGCCAGCAGTGAAGAAAGAGCCTATGGCTACACCTTC. The full variable domain, its missing parts supplied by reference TRBV2 and TRBJ1-2, is EPEVTQTPSHQVTQMGQEVILRCVPISNHLYFYWYRQILGQKVEFLVSFYNNEISEKSEIFDDQFSVERPDGSNFTLKIRSTKLEDSAMYFCASSEERAYGYTFGSGTRLTVV.

The DNA of the CDR3 is TGTGCCAGCAGTGGAACCGGACAAGTGAACACTGAAGCTTTCTTT. Protein sequence: CASSGTGQVNTEAFF. V is TRBV2 and J is TRBJ1-1, with D maybe TRBD1 (5 bases). The ends were cut back, 4 bases at V and 0 bases at J, with 12 bases in the middle. Germline assignment: CDR1 SNHLY and CDR2 FYNNEI. The CDR3 contains 15 residues.